Listed below are T cell receptor beta chains from one sample, sequenced in a study of blood T cell repertoires in COVID-19. The method was immunoSEQ multiplex PCR; TCRdb's version includes in-frame clones alone and lacks a portion of them. Of around 240,000 clones listed, approximately 83% are singletons. Sequencing input: PBMCs or T cells enriched from blood (not recorded which). These receptors were collected from a woman between 50 and 59 years old who had recovered from COVID-19. Both conserved end residues are part of each CDR3. D genes are given only for firm matches. Size is omitted from some rows. Given values are once, few, many or a class for expanded clones.

size	D	V	J	DNA	CDR3
NA	TRBD1	TRBV28	TRBJ2-5	TGTGCCAGCAGTCCTGGGGACAGGAGGGAAGAGACCCAGTACTTC	CASSPGDRREETQYF
once	TRBD1	TRBV5-5	TRBJ2-7	TGTGCCAGCAGCTTGGCGGGACAGGGTACCTACGAGCAGTACTTC	CASSLAGQGTYEQYF
NA	NA	TRBV19	TRBJ2-5	TGTGCCAGTAGTAAGGGGCGCGGACAAGAGACCCAGTACTTC	CASSKGRGQETQYF
NA	NA	TRBV25-1	TRBJ1-1	TGTGCCAGCAGGGGACACCTGGCTGTGCACACTGAAGCTTTCTTT	CASRGHLAVHTEAFF
NA	TRBD2	TRBV9	TRBJ2-2	TGTGCCAGCAGCCAACGGACTAGCGGGATTACGACCGGGGAGCTGTTTTTT	CASSQRTSGITTGELFF
NA	NA	TRBV7-9	TRBJ1-4	TGTGCCAGCAGCTCTAGTCAGGGGAATGAAAAACTGTTTTTT	CASSSSQGNEKLFF
few	TRBD2	TRBV7-3	TRBJ2-7	TGTGCCAGCAGCTTACTAGCGGGAGACGACGAGCAGTACTTC	CASSLLAGDDEQYF
NA	TRBD1	TRBV9	TRBJ1-2	TGTGCCAGCAGCCAAACCATAGGGGGCGGCGGCGGTGGCTACACCTTC	CASSQTIGGGGGGYTF
NA	NA	TRBV5-1	TRBJ1-4	TGCGCCAGCAGCCCGGACAGATCGAATGAAAAACTGTTTTTT	CASSPDRSNEKLFF
NA	TRBD1	TRBV2	TRBJ2-7	TGTGCCCTAAAGGGGACAGGGATTAGCGAGCAGTACTTC	CALKGTGISEQYF
NA	TRBD2	TRBV7-9	TRBJ2-7	TGTGCCAGCAGCCTGGGGACTAGTTCCTACGAGCAGTACTTC	CASSLGTSSYEQYF
NA	NA	TRBV28	TRBJ1-6	TGTGCCAGCAGTTTCGCGAGGTACGAAGGTAATTCACCCCTCCACTTT	CASSFARYEGNSPLHF
NA	NA	TRBV19	TRBJ1-4	TGTGCCAGTAGTATAGCTGGGGCGGAAGAAAAACTGTTTTTT	CASSIAGAEEKLFF
NA	TRBD1	TRBV11-2	TRBJ1-1	TGTGCCAGCAGCTTAGATTCCCGACAGGGCTCTGAAGCTTTCTTT	CASSLDSRQGSEAFF
NA	NA	TRBV20-1	TRBJ2-7	TGCAGTTGGACAAAAACCTACGAGCAGTACTTC	CSWTKTYEQYF
NA	TRBD1	TRBV19	TRBJ1-4	TGTGCCAGTAGTTGGCGGGACAGGTGGGATGAAAAACTGTTTTTT	CASSWRDRWDEKLFF
NA	TRBD1	TRBV7-8	TRBJ2-2	TGTGCCAGCAGCTCGACGGGACAGGGGGCCGGGGAGCTGTTTTTT	CASSSTGQGAGELFF